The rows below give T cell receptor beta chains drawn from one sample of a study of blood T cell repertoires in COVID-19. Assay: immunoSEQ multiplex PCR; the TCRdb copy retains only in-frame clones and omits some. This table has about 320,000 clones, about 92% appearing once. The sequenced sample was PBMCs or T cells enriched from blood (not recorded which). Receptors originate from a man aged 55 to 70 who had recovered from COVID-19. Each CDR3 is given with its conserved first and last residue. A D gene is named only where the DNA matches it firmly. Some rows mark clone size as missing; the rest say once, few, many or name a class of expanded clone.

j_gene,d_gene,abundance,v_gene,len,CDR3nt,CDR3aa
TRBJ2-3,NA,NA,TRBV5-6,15,TGTGCCAGCAGCTTGTCCCCCGTGAGATCGGGAACGCAGTATTTT,CASSLSPVRSGTQYF
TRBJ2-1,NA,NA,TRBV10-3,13,TGTGCCATCAAGGCAGGAATCTACAATGAGCAGTTCTTC,CAIKAGIYNEQFF
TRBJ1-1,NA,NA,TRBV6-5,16,TGTGCCAGCAGTTACTTTCTTAACACCGGCTTACACGGGGCTTTCTTT,CASSYFLNTGLHGAFF
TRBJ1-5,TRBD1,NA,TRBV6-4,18,TGTGCCAGCGCCAAAATACAACAGGGGGCTTATAGCAATCAGCCCCAGCATTTT,CASAKIQQGAYSNQPQHF
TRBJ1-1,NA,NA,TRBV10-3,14,TGTGCCATCAGTGATTGGCAGGGAAAGACTGAAGCTTTCTTT,CAISDWQGKTEAFF
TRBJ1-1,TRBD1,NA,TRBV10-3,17,TGTGCCATCAGTGCGACCATCGGACAGGGGGCACGGACTGAAGCTTTCTTT,CAISATIGQGARTEAFF
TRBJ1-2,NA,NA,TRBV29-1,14,TGCAGCGTTGTAATGAGGGGGTCGGACTATGGCTACACCTTC,CSVVMRGSDYGYTF
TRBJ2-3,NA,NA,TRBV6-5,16,TGTGCCAGCAGTTACTCCCGACAGGTATTCACAGATACGCAGTATTTT,CASSYSRQVFTDTQYF
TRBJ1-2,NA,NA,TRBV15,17,TGTGCCACCAGCAGAGATCTTCTAATGGCGGCTAACTATGGCTACACCTTC,CATSRDLLMAANYGYTF
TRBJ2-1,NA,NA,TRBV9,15,TGTGCCAGCAGCGTACGTCCGCAGGGCGACAATGAGCAGTTCTTC,CASSVRPQGDNEQFF
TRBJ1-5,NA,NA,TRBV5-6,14,TGTGCCAGCAGCTTGGGTGCAGGCCCAGGGCCCCAGCATTTT,CASSLGAGPGPQHF
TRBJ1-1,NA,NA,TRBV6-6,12,TGTGCCAGCCGAGGGGGGAACACTGAAGCTTTCTTT,CASRGGNTEAFF
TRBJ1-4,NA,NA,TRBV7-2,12,TGTGCCAGCAGCTTAGTGGACACGAAACTGTTTTTT,CASSLVDTKLFF
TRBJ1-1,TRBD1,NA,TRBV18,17,TGTGCCAGCTCGTCAGGGGGCTACATCACACGGAACACTGAAGCTTTCTTT,CASSSGGYITRNTEAFF
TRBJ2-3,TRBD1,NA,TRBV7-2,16,TGTGCCAGCAGCTTAGGGAGCAGGGGGCGGGGAGATACGCAGTATTTT,CASSLGSRGRGDTQYF
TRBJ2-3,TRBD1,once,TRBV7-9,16,TGTGCGTACCAAGGAGTAACCGGGACAGACACAGATACGCAGTATTTT,CAYQGVTGTDTDTQYF
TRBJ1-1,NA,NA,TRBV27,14,TGTGCCAGCAGTTTAGAGATAGGGAGGACTGAAGCTTTCTTT,CASSLEIGRTEAFF
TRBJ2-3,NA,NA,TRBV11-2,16,TGTGCCAGCAGCCCTCAAGGCGGACTCTACACAGATACGCAGTATTTT,CASSPQGGLYTDTQYF
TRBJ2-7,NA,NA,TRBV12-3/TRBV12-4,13,TGTGCCAGCAGTTTCGGGTCAACCTACGAGCAGTACTTC,CASSFGSTYEQYF
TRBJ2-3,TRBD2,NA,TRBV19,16,TGTGCCAGTAGTCCCAGACTAGCGGGAGGGGCAGATACGCAGTATTTT,CASSPRLAGGADTQYF